This TCR beta chain was profiled in a study of vaccination and CD4 T cells after COVID-19. As for treatment: roughly 10-day PBMC culture with coronavirus spike peptide pools or control peptides (ViraFEST assay). About this clonotype: Antigen specificity is unknown.

Per germline, CDR1 MNHNS and CDR2 SASEGT. The V gene lost 6 bases and the J gene lost 7 bases, with 21 bases spanning the gap. The CDR3 extends over 16 amino acids. Cultured CD4+ T-cell DNA underwent Oncomine TCR Beta short-read sequencing. MiXCR, run by TCRdb on the PCR reads, gives a single entry per CDR3 protein. The table includes under 9,000 distinct CDR3 sequences, about half detected once. The genes are TRBV6-1 and TRBJ1-4; no clear D gene. The sequence came from a human donor who had recovered from COVID-19. The specimen sequenced was CD4+ T cells from blood, cultured in vitro. For the CDR3, the DNA is TGTGCCAGCAGAGATAGGGCCGACCCAGGCGGTGAAAAACTGTTTTTT. Translation gives CASRDRADPGGEKLFF.